This record concerns one T cell receptor (beta chain) sequence. Amplified TCR beta CDR3 regions were obtained using RNA transcripts as template. Investigators did first-round RT-PCR with HTBI primers, then second-round multiplex PCR. TCRdb re-called the multiplex PCR reads with MiXCR, one entry per CDR3 protein. The sample shows some 200,000 distinct CDR3 sequences, about 32% of them seen only once. The diagnostic workup employed clinical symptoms, serum thyroxine, TRAb, thyroid ultrasound and orbital computed tomography. This entry comes from a study of Graves' ophthalmopathy and Graves' hyperthyroidism. V was trimmed by 4 bases and J by 8 bases, leaving 17 bases between them. Germline CDR1 reads MNHEY; CDR2 reads SVGEGT. The CDR3 contains 14 residues.

What was sequenced was peripheral blood. The rearrangement links TRBV6-2 or TRBV6-3 to TRBJ1-2, with D possibly TRBD1 on 5 matching bases. This clonotype originated in a man aged 50 to 60 with Graves' ophthalmopathy. CDR3 protein: CASSFSQGRGGYTF. The CDR3 DNA reads TGTGCCAGCAGTTTTTCTCAGGGCCGAGGCGGCTACACCTTC.